The source of this T cell receptor beta chain is a study of breast tumors, draining lymph nodes, adjacent tissues. General observations from the study: Most tumor T cells seemingly derive from lymph node, then expand in tumor.

Concerning this clonotype: Its antigen is still unknown.

The lymph nodes were axillary draining lymph nodes from breast cancer patients. Germline V gives CDR1 MDHEN, CDR2 SYDVKM. Trimming cost V 9 bases and J 4 bases; bases outside gene matches: 7. This CDR3 region has 14 residues. In TCRdb, the multiplex PCR reads were re-called with MiXCR into one record per CDR3 protein. This sample carries some 140,000 distinct CDR3 sequences, under 25% of them seen once, and the ten largest clones take about 2.6%. Sequencing was performed on axillary lymph node tissue. The clonotype comes from a female donor with breast cancer. Some clones in this sample may be carry-over from other donors' samples. The chain combines TRBV28 with TRBJ2-7; 12 bases map to TRBD1. CDR3 DNA sequence: TGTGCCAGTCTCGGGACAGGGGGCTTATACGAGCAGTACTTC. Its translation is CASLGTGGLYEQYF.